Listed below are T cell receptor beta chains from one sample, sequenced in a study of identical twins. Each CDR3 protein gets one entry after TCRdb re-called the 5' RACE reads with MiXCR. There are a few hundred thousand distinct CDR3 sequences in the sample; more than 6.5% occur only once, and 2.1% lies in the top ten. These data were likewise used in another study, on yellow fever vaccine responses in identical twins.

The sequenced sample consisted of memory (CD45RO+) T cells sorted from blood. The receptors originated from a woman between 18 and 29 years old in good health. CDR3s include the opening cysteine and the closing phenylalanine or tryptophan. Each record gives: V gene, D gene, clone size, J gene, CDR3 DNA, CDR3 protein. A D gene is named only where the DNA matches it firmly. Where a row states a size, it is once, few, many or the class of an expanded clone; other rows omit it.

TRBV9	.	.	TRBJ2-1	TGTGCCAGCAGCGTACGGCACTCGGCTCCTACCTACAATGAGCAGTTCTTC	CASSVRHSAPTYNEQFF
TRBV11-2	.	.	TRBJ2-5	TGTGCCAGCAGCCGGGACCCGGAGACCCAGTACTTC	CASSRDPETQYF
TRBV20-1	TRBD1	.	TRBJ2-3	TGCAGTGCTTCTAATGGACAGGGCACAGATACGCAGTATTTT	CSASNGQGTDTQYF
TRBV7-2	.	many	TRBJ2-3	TGTGCCAGCAGCTTGATGGAAGGAGATACGCAGTATTTT	CASSLMEGDTQYF
TRBV20-1	TRBD2	.	TRBJ2-3	TGCAGTGCTAGAGATGGGGCACCAGCGGGGGGCCCAGATACGCAGTATTTT	CSARDGAPAGGPDTQYF
TRBV7-6	TRBD1	many	TRBJ1-2	TGTGCCAGCAGCTTAGCGACCGGGACAGGGAACTATGGCTACACCTTC	CASSLATGTGNYGYTF
TRBV12-3/TRBV12-4	TRBD1	.	TRBJ1-5	TGTGCCAGCAGCCCTCAGGGGGCCCAGGGGAGGCCCCAGCATTTT	CASSPQGAQGRPQHF
TRBV5-1	.	many	TRBJ1-4	TGCGCCAGCAGCTTGGCTGGACAGAGTAATGAAAAACTGTTTTTT	CASSLAGQSNEKLFF
TRBV20-1	.	.	TRBJ2-1	TGCAGTGCTAGAAGGGACAATGAGCAGTTCTTC	CSARRDNEQFF
TRBV24-1	TRBD2	many	TRBJ2-4	TGTGCCCCCCCCCTCGGACTAGCGGACCCGAAAGCCAAAAACATTCAGTACTTC	CAPPLGLADPKAKNIQYF
TRBV5-5	TRBD1	many	TRBJ2-1	TGTGCCAGCAGCGCCAGAACAGGGGGCCTCAATACCTACAATGAGCAGTTCTTC	CASSARTGGLNTYNEQFF
TRBV3-1	.	few	TRBJ1-6	TGTGCCAGCACTGGGGACTATAATTCACCCCTCCACTTT	CASTGDYNSPLHF
TRBV4-1	.	many	TRBJ2-1	TGCGCCAGCAGCCAAGTGGGGGCGAGGTCAACCTACAATGAGCAGTTCTTC	CASSQVGARSTYNEQFF
TRBV7-9	.	many	TRBJ2-1	TGTGCCAGCAGCTTAGTGCAGGGGAGCTCCTACAATGAGCAGTTCTTC	CASSLVQGSSYNEQFF
TRBV6-1	TRBD2	.	TRBJ2-2	TGTGCCAGCAGTACCTTCCTGACTAGCGGGAGGGCCGTCGGGGAGCTGTTTTTT	CASSTFLTSGRAVGELFF